The 8 T cell receptor beta chains presented below share a single source sample, sequenced in a study of CD8 T cell repertoires and HIV-1 epitope variants. No antigen is known for these receptors. Using immunoSEQ multiplex PCR, the repertoire was profiled, and TCRdb retains in-frame clones only, with some absent. Of 4,500 to 6,000 clones listed, about 67% were seen once; the top ten hold around two fifths. Sequencing was done on a sample of cultured CD8+ T cells derived from PBMCs. Receptors were obtained from a male donor with HIV.

In its sample, this clone was seen once. The chain combines TRBV7-8 with TRBJ2-2, with D perhaps assigned TRBD1 or TRBD2 (5 bases each). V lost 1 base and J 6 bases, leaving 12 bases between the germline ends. Germline V gene sequence: CDR1 SGHVS, CDR2 FQNEAQ. The CDR3 sequence is 15 residues long. CDR3 sequence: CASSLGEGRAGELFF. CDR3 in DNA: TGTGCCAGCAGCTTAGGAGAGGGGAGAGCCGGGGAGCTGTTTTTT. Full variable domain (remainder filled in from reference TRBV7-8 and TRBJ2-2): GAGVSQSPRYKVAKRGQDVALRCDPISGHVSLFWYQQALGQGPEFLTYFQNEAQLDKSGLPSDRFFAERPEGSVSTLKIQRTQQEDSAVYLCASSLGEGRAGELFFGEGSRLTVL.

V gene TRBV4-3 combines with J gene TRBJ1-4; unclear D gene. Deletions cut 3 bases from V and 3 bases from J, with 11 bases between. Per germline, CDR1 LGHNA and CDR2 YSLEER. CDR3 length: 15 residues. CDR3 sequence: CASSHARSPNEKLFF. The CDR3 coding sequence is TGCGCCAGCAGCCATGCCAGGTCACCTAATGAAAAACTGTTTTTT.

V usage is TRBV27 and J usage is TRBJ2-7, with D perhaps matching TRBD1 (6 bases). Trimming took off 6 bases at V and 4 bases at J, with 22 bases between the two ends. Germline loops: CDR1 MNHEY, CDR2 SMNVEV (reference sequence). CDR3 length equals 16 residues. CDR3 DNA: TGTGCCAGCAGATCACACCTGGGGGCGCTGGGGTACGAGCAGTACTTC. This translates into CASRSHLGALGYEQYF.

CDR3 amino acids: CSVERDRGLNEQFF. The CDR3 DNA is TGCAGCGTTGAGCGGGACAGGGGGCTCAATGAGCAGTTCTTC. The chain is built from TRBV29-1 and TRBJ2-1; 12 nucleotides line up with TRBD1. This CDR3 region has 14 residues. The J segment lost 6 bases and the V segment lost 3 bases, leaving 3 bases of the junction unmatched. Looked up from germline, CDR1 is SQVTM and CDR2 is ANQGSEA.

This clone was detected a few times. The genes are TRBV14 and TRBJ1-1, with D hard to call. V lost 4 bases and J 1 base, leaving 7 bases between the germline ends. This CDR3 region has 13 residues. CDR1 is SGHDN, CDR2 FVKESK, per germline. The CDR3 sequence is CASSLGWNTEAFF. In DNA form, the CDR3 reads TGTGCCAGCAGCCTGGGGTGGAACACTGAAGCTTTCTTT.

The chain uses TRBV5-1 and TRBJ1-2; D might be TRBD1 (6 bases). In germline, CDR1 is SGHRS, CDR2 YFSETQ. CDR3 length equals 14 residues. The V gene lost 0 bases and the J gene lost 8 bases, with 14 bases spanning the gap. For the CDR3, the DNA is TGCGCCAGCAGCTTGGCCACAGGGTCAGGGGGCTACACCTTC. It yields the protein CASSLATGSGGYTF.

The chain has TRBV19 and TRBJ2-5; weak D call: TRBD2 (5 bases). The V gene's germline CDR1 is LNHDA and CDR2 SQIVND (reference sequence). This CDR3 comprises 12 residues. V lost 4 bases to trimming and J lost 5 bases, with 8 bases between them. The CDR3 protein is CASSNWRETQYF. In DNA, the CDR3 is TGTGCCAGTAGTAACTGGAGGGAGACCCAGTACTTC.

This chain uses TRBV6-5 with TRBJ1-2; tentative D call: TRBD1 (6 bases). This CDR3 is 13 amino acids long. CDR1 and CDR2 from the germline V gene are MNHEY and SVGAGI. V shed 8 bases and J shed 0 bases, with 10 bases lying between them. In DNA, the CDR3 is TGTGCCAGCCAGGGGACGGCTAACTATGGCTACACCTTC. Amino acids: CASQGTANYGYTF.